This TCR beta chain comes out of a study of vaccination and CD4 T cells after COVID-19. This clonotype has more than one count but fewer than ten. The antigen remains unidentified. The CDR3 spans 17 residues. V was cut by 2 bases and J by 6 bases, with 23 bases left in between. The germline V gene encodes CDR1 MNHEY and CDR2 SVGEGT. Sequencing of cultured CD4+ T cell DNA used the Oncomine TCR Beta short-read assay. The template was genomic DNA from cultured CD4+ T cells. Via MiXCR, TCRdb re-called the PCR reads, giving one row per CDR3 protein. Of approximately 6,100 distinct CDR3 sequences in the sample, 40% to 45% are singletons; the top ten hold about 40%. Treatment indicated: approximately nine-day PBMC culture with coronavirus spike peptide pools or control peptides (ViraFEST assay). Prior to the COVID-19 pandemic (2011-2018), the unexposed donor's CD4+ T cells were collected.

The sequence derives from a human donor in good health. This chain links TRBV6-2 or TRBV6-3 with TRBJ2-7; TRBD2 might be the D (6 bases). The sample was CD4+ T cells from blood, cultured in vitro. The CDR3 sequence: CASSYLFQPGTSIEQYF. For the CDR3, the DNA is TGTGCCAGCAGTTACCTCTTCCAGCCCGGGACTTCTATCGAGCAGTACTTC.